The 9 T cell receptor beta chains presented below share a single source sample, sequenced in a study of patients and donors after allogeneic stem cell transplantation. TCRdb itself ran the RT-PCR reads through MiXCR, one entry per CDR3 protein. The data contain under 200,000 distinct CDR3 sequences, roughly 22% of them seen just once; the ten biggest clones take up roughly a quarter. Sequencing was carried out using blood, either unsorted or a sorted T cell fraction (not recorded which). The receptors derive from a human donor who was either an allogeneic HSCT recipient or a stem cell or donor lymphocyte infusion donor (not recorded which). It is not recorded whose cells these are; they may come from a transplant donor.

CDR3 residues: CSAKGRDHTDTQYF. CDR3 coding DNA: TGCAGTGCTAAGGGGCGGGACCACACAGATACGCAGTATTTT. The rearrangement joins TRBV20-1 to TRBJ2-3; D is possibly TRBD2 (6 bases). The CDR3 sequence is 14 residues long. Germline-derived CDR1 and CDR2 are DFQATT and SNEGSKA (reference sequence). The V end lost 4 bases, the J end lost 2 bases, and 13 bases lay between the germline ends.

This clonotype appeared a single time. The chain couples TRBV7-9 to TRBJ2-6; TRBD1 matches 8 bases. The V and J ends lost 1 base and 0 bases, in that order; junction bases with no gene match: 2. The CDR3 covers 17 residues. Germline V gene lookup returns CDR1 SEHNR and CDR2 FQNEAQ (reference sequence). The CDR3 DNA follows: TGTGCCAGCAGCTTAGGGGACAGGACCTCTGGGGCCAACGTCCTGACTTTC. Translating gives CASSLGDRTSGANVLTF.

The V gene is TRBV20-1, the J gene TRBJ2-1, with 9 bases lining up with TRBD2. This CDR3 has 17 residues. CDR1 and CDR2 (germline): DFQATT, SNEGSKA (reference sequence). V shed 5 bases and J 0 bases; nucleotides not matched to a gene: 11. CDR3 coding DNA: TGCAGTGCTTCCACTAGCGGGCCGACGCCCTCCTACAATGAGCAGTTCTTC. It translates to CSASTSGPTPSYNEQFF.

The CDR3, as DNA: TGTGCCAGCAGTTCGACTAGCACGTACAATGAGCAGTTCTTC. As protein: CASSSTSTYNEQFF. This chain connects TRBV12-3 or TRBV12-4 to TRBJ2-1; 7 nucleotides align to TRBD2. J gave up 4 bases and V 4 bases, and 4 bases lay outside the gene matches. The CDR3 totals 14 residues.

This CDR3 reads CAILGPRTGGTEAFF. The CDR3 coding sequence is TGTGCCATCCTCGGACCTAGGACAGGCGGCACTGAAGCTTTCTTT. The rearrangement uses TRBV10-3 and TRBJ1-1; 7 bases match TRBD1. Germline values: CDR1 ENHRY, CDR2 SYGVKD. Losses at the gene ends were 8 bases for V and 4 bases for J; bases not matched to a gene: 13. The CDR3 has 15 amino acids.

This clonotype occurred a few times. The V and J genes are TRBV7-9 and TRBJ1-4; tentative D call: TRBD1 (5 bases). The CDR3 has 16 residues. Looked up from germline, CDR1 is SEHNR and CDR2 is FQNEAQ (reference sequence). Trimming pared 1 base from V and 8 bases from J, leaving 17 bases between. The CDR3 region has the DNA TGTGCCAGCAGCTTAGTCGTGGGCAGGGTGTACGAAAAACTGTTTTTT. It codes for CASSLVVGRVYEKLFF.

The chain has TRBV5-1 and TRBJ2-3, with D uncertain. Germline CDR1 SGHRS, CDR2 YFSETQ. The CDR3 totals 15 residues. Trimming left V 7 bases short and J 2 bases short, with 17 bases between. Written as DNA, the CDR3 is TGCGCCAGCCACTCCCTAAGCCCGTACACAGATACGCAGTATTTT. It specifies CASHSLSPYTDTQYF.

This clonotype was observed a few times. V and J are TRBV5-1 and TRBJ1-6; 8 positions match TRBD1. CDR1 SGHRS and CDR2 YFSETQ come from the germline V gene. CDR3 length: 16 amino acids. With 7 bases clipped from V and 7 bases from J, the junction kept 13 bases outside the gene matches. DNA of the CDR3: TGCGCCAGCCAGCCTTATCCGGGACAGGTGAATTCACCCCTCCACTTT. It codes for CASQPYPGQVNSPLHF.

The rearrangement uses TRBV5-1 and TRBJ2-2, with TRBD2 matching 11 bases. V lost 4 bases to trimming and J lost 7 bases; unmatched junction nucleotides: 9. The germline V gene encodes CDR1 SGHRS and CDR2 YFSETQ. This CDR3 comprises 16 residues. CDR3 loop: CASSVSGRAGGGELFF. The DNA for the CDR3 is TGCGCCAGCAGCGTTAGCGGGAGGGCCGGTGGCGGGGAGCTGTTTTTT.